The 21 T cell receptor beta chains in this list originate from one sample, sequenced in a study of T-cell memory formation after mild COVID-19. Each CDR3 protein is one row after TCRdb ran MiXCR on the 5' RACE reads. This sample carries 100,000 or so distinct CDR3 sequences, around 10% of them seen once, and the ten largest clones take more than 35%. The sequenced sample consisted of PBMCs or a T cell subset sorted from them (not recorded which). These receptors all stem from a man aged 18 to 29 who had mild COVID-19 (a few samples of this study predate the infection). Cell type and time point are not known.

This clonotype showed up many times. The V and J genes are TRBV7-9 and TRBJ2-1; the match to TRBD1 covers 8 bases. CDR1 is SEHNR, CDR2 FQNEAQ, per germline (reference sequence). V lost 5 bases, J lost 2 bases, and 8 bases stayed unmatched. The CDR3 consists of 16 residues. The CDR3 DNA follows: TGTGCCAGCAGCCTCGGAAGGACAGGGCCCTACAATGAGCAGTTCTTC. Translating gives CASSLGRTGPYNEQFF.

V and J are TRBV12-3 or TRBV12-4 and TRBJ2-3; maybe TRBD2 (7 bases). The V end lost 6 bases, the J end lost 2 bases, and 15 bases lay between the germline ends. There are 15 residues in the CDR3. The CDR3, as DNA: TGTGCCAGCAGCTACGCGGGGGCCGTCACAGATACGCAGTATTTT. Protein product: CASSYAGAVTDTQYF.

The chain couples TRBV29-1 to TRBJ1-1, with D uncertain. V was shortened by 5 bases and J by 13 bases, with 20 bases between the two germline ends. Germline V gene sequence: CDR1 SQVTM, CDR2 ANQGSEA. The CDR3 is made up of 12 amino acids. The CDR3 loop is CSVTWGGVKVFF. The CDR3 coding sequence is TGCAGCGTTACCTGGGGTGGGGTGAAGGTTTTCTTT.

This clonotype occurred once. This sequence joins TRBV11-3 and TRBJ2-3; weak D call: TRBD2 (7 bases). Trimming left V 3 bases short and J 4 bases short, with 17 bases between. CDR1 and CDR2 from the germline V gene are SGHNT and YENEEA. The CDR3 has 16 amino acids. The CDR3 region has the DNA TGTGCCAGCAGCTTGGCAACGGGGGGCTTGGCAGATACGCAGTATTTT. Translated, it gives CASSLATGGLADTQYF.

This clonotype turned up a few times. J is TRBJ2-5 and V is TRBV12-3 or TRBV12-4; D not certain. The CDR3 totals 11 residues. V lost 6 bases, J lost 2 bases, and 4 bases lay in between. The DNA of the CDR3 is TGTGCCAGCAGACAACAAGAGACCCAGTACTTC. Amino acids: CASRQQETQYF.

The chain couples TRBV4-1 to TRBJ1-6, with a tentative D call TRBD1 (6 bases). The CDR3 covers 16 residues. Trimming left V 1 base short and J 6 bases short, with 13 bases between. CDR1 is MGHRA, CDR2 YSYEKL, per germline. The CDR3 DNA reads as TGCGCCAGCAGCCAAGTAACCGGGACAACTAATTCACCCCTCCACTTT. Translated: CASSQVTGTTNSPLHF.

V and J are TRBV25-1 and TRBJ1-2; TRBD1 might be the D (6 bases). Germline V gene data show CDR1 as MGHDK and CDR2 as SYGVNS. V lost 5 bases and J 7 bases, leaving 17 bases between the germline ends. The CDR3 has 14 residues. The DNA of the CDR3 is TGTGCCAGCAGTACACGTACAGGGTGGGGTGGCTACACCTTC. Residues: CASSTRTGWGGYTF.

The CDR3 loop is CASKVGGLTSYNSPLHF. The CDR3, as DNA: TGTGCCAGCAAGGTGGGGGGCCTTACCTCCTATAATTCACCCCTCCACTTT. The gene calls are TRBV6-5 and TRBJ1-6, with a tentative D call TRBD1 (6 bases). This CDR3 comprises 17 residues. The germline CDR1 and CDR2 sequences are MNHEY and SVGAGI. With 7 bases removed from V and 0 bases from J, the gap between germline ends came to 16 bases.

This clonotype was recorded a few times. CDR3 in DNA: TGTGCCAGCAGCCCCGGTGCTTCCGGACCTCAGCAGTACGTC. This translates into CASSPGASGPQQYV. V usage is TRBV7-9 and J usage is TRBJ2-7; D is unresolved. Germline V CDR1 and CDR2: SEHNR, FQNEAQ (reference sequence). The V gene lost 5 bases and the J gene lost 8 bases, with 19 bases spanning the gap. This CDR3 contains 14 residues.

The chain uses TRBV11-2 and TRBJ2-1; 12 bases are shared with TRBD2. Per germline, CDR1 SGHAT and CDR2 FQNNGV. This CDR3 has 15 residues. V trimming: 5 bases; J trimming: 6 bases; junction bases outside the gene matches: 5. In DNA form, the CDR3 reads TGTGCCAGCAGCGCGACTAGCGGGGGTTTCAATGAGCAGTTCTTC. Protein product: CASSATSGGFNEQFF.

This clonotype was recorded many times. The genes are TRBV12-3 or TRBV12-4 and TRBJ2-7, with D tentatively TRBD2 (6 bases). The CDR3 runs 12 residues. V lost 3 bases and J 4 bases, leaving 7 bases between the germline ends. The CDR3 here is CASSFGGYEQYV. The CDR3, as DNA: TGTGCCAGCAGTTTTGGGGGGTACGAGCAGTACGTC.

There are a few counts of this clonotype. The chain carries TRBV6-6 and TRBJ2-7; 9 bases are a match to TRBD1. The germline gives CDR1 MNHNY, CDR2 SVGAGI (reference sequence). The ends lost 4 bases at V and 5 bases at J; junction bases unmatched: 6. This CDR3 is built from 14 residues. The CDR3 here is CASSSGTGNNEQYV. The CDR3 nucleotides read TGTGCCAGCAGTTCCGGGACAGGGAACAACGAGCAGTACGTC.

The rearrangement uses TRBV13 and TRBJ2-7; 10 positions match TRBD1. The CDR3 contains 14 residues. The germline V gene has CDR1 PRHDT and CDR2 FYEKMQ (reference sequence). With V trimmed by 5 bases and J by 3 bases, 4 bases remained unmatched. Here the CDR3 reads CASSQWTGGYEQYF. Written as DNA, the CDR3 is TGTGCCAGCAGCCAATGGACAGGGGGCTACGAGCAGTACTTC.

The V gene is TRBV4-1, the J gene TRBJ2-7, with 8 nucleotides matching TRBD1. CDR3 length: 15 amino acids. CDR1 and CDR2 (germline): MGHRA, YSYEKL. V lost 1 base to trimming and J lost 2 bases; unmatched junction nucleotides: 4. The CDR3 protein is CASSQVTTGAYEQYV. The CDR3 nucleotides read TGCGCCAGCAGCCAAGTCACGACAGGGGCCTACGAGCAGTACGTC.

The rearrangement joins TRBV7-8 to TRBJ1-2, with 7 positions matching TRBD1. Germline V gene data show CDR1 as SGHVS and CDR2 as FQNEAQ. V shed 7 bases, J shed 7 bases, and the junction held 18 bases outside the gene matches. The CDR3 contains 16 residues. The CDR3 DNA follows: TGTGCCAGCACCTTGCTGGGGGACAGTCTTAAGAGTGGCTACACCTTC. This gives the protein CASTLLGDSLKSGYTF.

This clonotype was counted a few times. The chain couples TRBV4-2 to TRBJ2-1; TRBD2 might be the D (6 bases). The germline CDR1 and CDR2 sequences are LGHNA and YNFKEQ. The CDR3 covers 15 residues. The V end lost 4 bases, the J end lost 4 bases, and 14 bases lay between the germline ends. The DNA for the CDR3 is TGTGCCAGCAGCCCACGAGGCGGGGTATACAATGAGCAGTTCTTC. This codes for CASSPRGGVYNEQFF.

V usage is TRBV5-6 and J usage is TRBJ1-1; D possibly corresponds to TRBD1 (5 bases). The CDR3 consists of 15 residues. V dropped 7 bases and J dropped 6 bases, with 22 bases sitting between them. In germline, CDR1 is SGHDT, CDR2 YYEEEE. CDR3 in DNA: TGTGCCAGCTTGGAAGGGTACGGGACGCCGGCTGAAGCTTTCTTT. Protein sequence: CASLEGYGTPAEAFF. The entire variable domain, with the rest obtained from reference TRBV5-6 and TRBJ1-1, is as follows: DAGVTQSPTHLIKTRGQQVTLRCSPKSGHDTVSWYQQALGQGPQFIFQYYEEEERQRGNFPDRFSGHQFPNYSSELNVNALLLGDSALYLCASLEGYGTPAEAFFGQGTRLTVV.

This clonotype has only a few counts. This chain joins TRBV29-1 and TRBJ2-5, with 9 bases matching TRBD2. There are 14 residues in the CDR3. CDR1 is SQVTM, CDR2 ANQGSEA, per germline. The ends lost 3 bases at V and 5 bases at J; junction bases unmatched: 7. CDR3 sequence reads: CSVDLAGGLETQYF. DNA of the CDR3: TGCAGCGTTGATCTCGCGGGGGGGCTGGAGACCCAGTACTTC.

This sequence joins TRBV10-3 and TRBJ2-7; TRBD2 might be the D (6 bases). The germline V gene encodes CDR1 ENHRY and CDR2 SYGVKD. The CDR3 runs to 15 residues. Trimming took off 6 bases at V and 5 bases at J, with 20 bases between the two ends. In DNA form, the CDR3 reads TGTGCCATCAGACTTGGGGGGACGGCTTCGGACGAGCAGTACTTC. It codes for CAIRLGGTASDEQYF.

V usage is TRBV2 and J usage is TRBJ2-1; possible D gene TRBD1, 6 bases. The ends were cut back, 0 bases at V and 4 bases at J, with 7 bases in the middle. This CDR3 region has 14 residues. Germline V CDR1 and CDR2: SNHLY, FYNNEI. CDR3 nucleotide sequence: TGTGCCAGCAGTGAAGCAGGGGGATACAATGAGCAGTTCTTC. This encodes CASSEAGGYNEQFF.

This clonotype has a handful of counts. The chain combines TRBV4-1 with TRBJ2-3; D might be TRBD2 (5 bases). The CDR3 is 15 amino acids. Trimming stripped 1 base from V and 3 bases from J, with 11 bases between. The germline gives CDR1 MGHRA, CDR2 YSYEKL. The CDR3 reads CASSQGAWRTDTQYF. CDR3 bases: TGCGCCAGCAGCCAAGGCGCGTGGAGGACAGATACGCAGTATTTT.